This T cell receptor (beta chain) was identified during a study of preoperative IRX-2 immunotherapy in early breast cancer. This sample's treatment: preoperative locoregional IRX-2 cytokine immunotherapy. Patients received preoperative, locoregional IRX-2 cytokine immunotherapy in a phase Ib study. The CDR3 extends over 14 amino acids. CDR1 is SGHTA, CDR2 FQGNSA, per germline. Between the trimmed V and J ends, which lost 5 bases and 1 base, there was a span of 9 bases. Assay used: immunoSEQ multiplex PCR; TCRdb lists only in-frame clones, some missing. The sample consists of about 33,000 clones, roughly 89% of them appearing once.

This TCR was sampled from a human donor with breast cancer. The J gene is TRBJ2-4, the V gene TRBV7-2, with D perhaps TRBD1 (6 bases). Specimen: tumor tissue, collected after IRX-2 immunotherapy. CDR3 region: CASSPTGAKNIQYF. The CDR3 nucleotides are TGTGCCAGCAGCCCTACAGGGGCCAAAAACATTCAGTACTTC.